Sequencing of this T cell receptor beta chain was carried out in a study of blood T cell repertoires in COVID-19. Study background: COVID-19 samples collected from the United States, Italy and Spain covered acute and convalescent phases. From T cells, B-cell-depleted T cells, or PBMCs came the material, which was cDNA or gDNA.

The germline gives CDR1 LNHDA, CDR2 SQIVND (reference sequence). V lost 7 bases and J lost 4, with 16 bases in between. CDR3 length: 14 residues. TCRdb's copy holds only in-frame clones and misses some; the assay was immunoSEQ multiplex PCR. The repertoire holds some 400,000 clones, with around 87% as singletons. The clonotype originates from a man between 18 and 35 years old with active or convalescent COVID-19. The sequencing sample was made of peripheral blood. The rearrangement links TRBV19 to TRBJ1-1, with a tentative D call TRBD1 (5 bases). In DNA form, the CDR3 reads TGTGCCAGTACCGGGACTCCTGGAGGCACTGAAGCTTTCTTT. This codes for CASTGTPGGTEAFF.